The following is a T cell receptor (beta chain) sequence with its context. This sample is part of a study of CD8 T cells in Susac syndrome. Reverse transcription of 0.5 to 1 ug RNA was carried out with random hexamers. MiXCR, applied by TCRdb to the immunoSEQ multiplex PCR reads, yields one record per CDR3 protein. The sample consists of 71,000 or so distinct CDR3 sequences, nearly 96% of them appearing once. Trimming left V 11 bases short and J 2 bases short, with 16 bases between. The CDR3 covers 14 residues. CDR1 is SNHLY, CDR2 FYNNEI, per germline. The chain links TRBV2 to TRBJ1-3; D might be TRBD1 (5 bases). The sequencing sample was made of CD4+ T cells from PBMCs. This TCR derives from a human donor with multiple sclerosis. CDR3 residues: CADSPDVAGNTIYF. In nucleotides, the CDR3 is TGTGCCGACAGCCCGGATGTTGCTGGAAACACCATATATTTT. Full variable domain (rest looked up from reference TRBV2 and TRBJ1-3): EPEVTQTPSHQVTQMGQEVILRCVPISNHLYFYWYRQILGQKVEFLVSFYNNEISEKSEIFDDQFSVERPDGSNFTLKIRSTKLEDSAMYFCADSPDVAGNTIYFGEGSWLTVV.